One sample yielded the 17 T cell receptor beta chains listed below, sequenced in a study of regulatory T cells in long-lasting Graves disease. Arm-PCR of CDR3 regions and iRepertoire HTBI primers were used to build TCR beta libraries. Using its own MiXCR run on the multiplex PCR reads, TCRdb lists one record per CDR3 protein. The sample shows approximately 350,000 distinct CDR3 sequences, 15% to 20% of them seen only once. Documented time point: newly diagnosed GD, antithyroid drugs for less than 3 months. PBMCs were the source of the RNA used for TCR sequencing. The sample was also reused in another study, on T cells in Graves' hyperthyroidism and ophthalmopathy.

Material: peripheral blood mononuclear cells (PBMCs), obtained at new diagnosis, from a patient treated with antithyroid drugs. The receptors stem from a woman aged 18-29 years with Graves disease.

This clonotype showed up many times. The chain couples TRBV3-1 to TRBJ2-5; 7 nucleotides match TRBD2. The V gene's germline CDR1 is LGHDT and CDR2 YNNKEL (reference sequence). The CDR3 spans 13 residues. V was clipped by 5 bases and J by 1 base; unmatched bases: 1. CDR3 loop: CASSGLVQETQYF. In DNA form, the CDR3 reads TGTGCCAGCAGCGGACTAGTCCAAGAGACCCAGTACTTC.

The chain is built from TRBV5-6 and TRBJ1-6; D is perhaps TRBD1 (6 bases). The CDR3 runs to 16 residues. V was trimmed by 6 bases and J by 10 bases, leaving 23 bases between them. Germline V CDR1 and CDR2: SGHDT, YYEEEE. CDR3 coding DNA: TGTGCCAGCACATGGGGGGGGCGGCTATTAGAGTCACCCCTCCACTTT. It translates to CASTWGGRLLESPLHF.

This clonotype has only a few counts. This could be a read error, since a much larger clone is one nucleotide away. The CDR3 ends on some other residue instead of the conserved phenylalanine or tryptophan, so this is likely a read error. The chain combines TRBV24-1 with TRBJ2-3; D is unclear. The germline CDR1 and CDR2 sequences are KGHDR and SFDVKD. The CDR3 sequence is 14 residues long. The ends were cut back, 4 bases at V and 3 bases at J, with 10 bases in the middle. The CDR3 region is CATSDPGGTDTQYL. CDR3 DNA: TGTGCCACCAGTGACCCCGGTGGGACAGATACGCAGTATCTT.

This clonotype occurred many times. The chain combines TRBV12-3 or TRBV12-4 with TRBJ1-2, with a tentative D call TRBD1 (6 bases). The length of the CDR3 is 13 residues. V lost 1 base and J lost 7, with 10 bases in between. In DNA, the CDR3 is TGTGCCAGCAGTTTAGGGGGGGCGCTTGGCTACACCTTC. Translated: CASSLGGALGYTF.

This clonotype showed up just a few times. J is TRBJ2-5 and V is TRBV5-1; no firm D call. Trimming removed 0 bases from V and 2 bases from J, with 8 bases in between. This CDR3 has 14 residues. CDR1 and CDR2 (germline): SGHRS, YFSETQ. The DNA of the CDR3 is TGCGCCAGCAGCTTGGTATACAGACAAGAGACCCAGTACTTC. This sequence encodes CASSLVYRQETQYF.

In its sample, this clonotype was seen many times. The CDR3 bases are TGTGCCAGCTCCCCGGTAGGACACCTCGAGGAACTGTTTTTT. Translation: CASSPVGHLEELFF. V gene TRBV2 combines with J gene TRBJ1-4; a possible D gene is TRBD1 (5 bases). CDR3 length equals 14 residues. Trimming removed 8 bases at V and 12 bases at J, with 22 bases between. The V gene's germline CDR1 is SNHLY and CDR2 FYNNEI.

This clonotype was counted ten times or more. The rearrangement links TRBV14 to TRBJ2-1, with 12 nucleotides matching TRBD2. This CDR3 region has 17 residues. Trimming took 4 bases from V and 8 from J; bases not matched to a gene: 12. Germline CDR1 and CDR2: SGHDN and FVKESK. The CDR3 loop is CASSLPPLAGGADEQFF. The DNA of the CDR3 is TGTGCCAGCAGCCTCCCCCCGCTAGCGGGAGGGGCCGATGAGCAGTTCTTC.

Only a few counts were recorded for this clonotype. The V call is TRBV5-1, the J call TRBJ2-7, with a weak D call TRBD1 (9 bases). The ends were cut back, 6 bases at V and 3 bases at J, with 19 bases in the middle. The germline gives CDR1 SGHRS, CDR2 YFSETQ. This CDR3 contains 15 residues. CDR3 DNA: TGCGCCAGCAACTCGGGGGGGACAGGGAGCTACGAGCAGTACTTC. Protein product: CASNSGGTGSYEQYF.

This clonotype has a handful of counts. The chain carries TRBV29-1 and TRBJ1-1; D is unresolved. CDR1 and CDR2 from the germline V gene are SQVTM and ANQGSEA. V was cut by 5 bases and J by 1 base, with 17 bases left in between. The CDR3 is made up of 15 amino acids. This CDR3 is CSVCQMLVSNTEAFF. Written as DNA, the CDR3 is TGCAGCGTTTGTCAAATGTTGGTATCGAACACTGAAGCTTTCTTT.

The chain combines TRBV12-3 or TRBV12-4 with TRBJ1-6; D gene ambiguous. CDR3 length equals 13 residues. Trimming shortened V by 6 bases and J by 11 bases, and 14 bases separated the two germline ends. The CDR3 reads CASRGSEGPPLHF. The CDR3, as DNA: TGTGCCAGCAGAGGTTCTGAAGGTCCACCCCTCCACTTT.

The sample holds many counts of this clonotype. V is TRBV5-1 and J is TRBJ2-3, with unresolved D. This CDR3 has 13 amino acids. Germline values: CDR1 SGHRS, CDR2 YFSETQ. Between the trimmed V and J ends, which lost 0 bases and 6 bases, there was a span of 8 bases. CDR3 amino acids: CASSLDGRDTQYF. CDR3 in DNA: TGCGCCAGCAGCTTGGACGGTCGGGATACGCAGTATTTT.

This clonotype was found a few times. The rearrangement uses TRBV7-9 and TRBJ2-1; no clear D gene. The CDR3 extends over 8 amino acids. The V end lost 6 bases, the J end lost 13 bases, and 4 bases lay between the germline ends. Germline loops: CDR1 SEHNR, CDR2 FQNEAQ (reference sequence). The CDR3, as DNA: TGTGCCAGCAGTCGCCAGTTCTTC. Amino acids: CASSRQFF. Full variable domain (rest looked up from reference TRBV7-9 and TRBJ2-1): DTGVSQNPRHKITKRGQNVTFRCDPISEHNRLYWYRQTLGQGPEFLTYFQNEAQLEKSRLLSDRFSAERPKGSFSTLEIQRTEQGDSAMYLCASSRQFFGPGTRLTVL.

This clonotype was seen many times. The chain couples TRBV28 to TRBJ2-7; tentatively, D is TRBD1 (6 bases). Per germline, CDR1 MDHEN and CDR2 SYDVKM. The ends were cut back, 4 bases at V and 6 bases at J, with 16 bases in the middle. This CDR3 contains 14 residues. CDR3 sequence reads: CASSWARGSSEQYF. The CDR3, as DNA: TGTGCCAGCAGTTGGGCCAGGGGAAGCTCCGAGCAGTACTTC.

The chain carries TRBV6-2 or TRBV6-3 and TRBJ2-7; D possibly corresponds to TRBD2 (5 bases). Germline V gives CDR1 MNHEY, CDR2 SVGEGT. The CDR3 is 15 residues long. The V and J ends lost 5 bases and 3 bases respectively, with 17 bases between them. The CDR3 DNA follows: TGTGCCAGCAGTGGGCTCTCGGGGAGATTCTACGAGCAGTACTTC. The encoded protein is CASSGLSGRFYEQYF.

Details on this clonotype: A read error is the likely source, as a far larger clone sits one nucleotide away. CDR3 in amino acids: CASSSTADTQYF. In nucleotides, the CDR3 is TGTGCCAGCAGTTCGACAGCAGATACGCAGTATTTT. The chain couples TRBV2 to TRBJ2-3; a weak D match, TRBD1 (5 bases). The germline CDR1 and CDR2 sequences are SNHLY and FYNNEI. V lost 5 bases to trimming and J lost 4 bases, with 7 bases between them. This CDR3 comprises 12 residues.

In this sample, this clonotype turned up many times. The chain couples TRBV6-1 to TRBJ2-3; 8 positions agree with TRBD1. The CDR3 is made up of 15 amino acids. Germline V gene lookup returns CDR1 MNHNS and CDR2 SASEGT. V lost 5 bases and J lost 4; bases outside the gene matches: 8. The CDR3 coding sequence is TGTGCCAGCAGTCGGCAGGGGGCGTCCGCAGATACGCAGTATTTT. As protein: CASSRQGASADTQYF.

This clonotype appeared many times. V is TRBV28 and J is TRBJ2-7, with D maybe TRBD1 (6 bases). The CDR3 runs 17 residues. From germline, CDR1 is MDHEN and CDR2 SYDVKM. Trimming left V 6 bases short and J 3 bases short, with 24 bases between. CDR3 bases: TGTGCCAGCAGCCTTAGGCCAGGACTCGGGACAAGCTACGAGCAGTACTTC. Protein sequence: CASSLRPGLGTSYEQYF.